The text below deals with one TCR beta chain. The sample comes from a study of response to subunit inactivated influenza vaccine. The CDR3 totals 14 residues. V gave up 4 bases and J gave up 2 bases, with 12 bases separating them. Germline V gives CDR1 ENHRY, CDR2 SYGVKD. TCRdb re-called the RT-PCR reads through MiXCR, storing one row per CDR3 protein. Of about 570,000 distinct CDR3 sequences in the sample, over 9% are singletons; the top ten hold roughly 9.6%. Another study also made use of these data, one on T cells expressing NK-cell markers. From that report: Generation of TCR beta cDNA was performed by 5'RACE template switching incorporating UMIs.

Source: PBMCs from blood, taken on the day of vaccination. The V call is TRBV10-3, the J call TRBJ2-7, with a weak D call TRBD2 (6 bases). This sequence originates from a man between 45 and 60 years old who received an inactivated influenza vaccine. CDR3 in amino acids: CAISVQAGTYEQYF. The CDR3, as DNA: TGTGCCATCAGTGTCCAAGCGGGCACCTACGAGCAGTACTTC.